The sequence of this TCR beta chain was determined in a study of CD8 T cells in ankylosing spondylitis. Germline CDR1 is MNHEY and CDR2 is SMNVEV (reference sequence). The V segment lost 5 bases and the J segment 8 bases; nucleotides outside the gene matches: 9. This CDR3 is built from 15 residues. TCRdb re-derived calls from the 5' RACE reads in MiXCR, one entry per CDR3 protein. The sample contains fewer than 250,000 distinct CDR3 sequences, 8% to 11% of which appear only once. In its sample, this clonotype was seen a few times. Its antigen is not identified. Study-level results: Eight highly homologous variants formed a TCR beta motif that appeared characteristic of ankylosing spondylitis blood. Disease-linked clones were reportedly significantly enriched in matched ankylosing spondylitis synovial fluid.

The V call is TRBV27, the J call TRBJ1-4; 9 bases are a match to TRBD1. The receptor's source is a male donor with ankylosing spondylitis or in good health (not recorded which). Sequenced material: blood, either unsorted or a sorted T cell fraction (not recorded which). The DNA of the CDR3 is TGTGCCAGCAGTCCGCCGGGACAGGGAGGGGAAAAACTGTTTTTT. It translates to CASSPPGQGGEKLFF.